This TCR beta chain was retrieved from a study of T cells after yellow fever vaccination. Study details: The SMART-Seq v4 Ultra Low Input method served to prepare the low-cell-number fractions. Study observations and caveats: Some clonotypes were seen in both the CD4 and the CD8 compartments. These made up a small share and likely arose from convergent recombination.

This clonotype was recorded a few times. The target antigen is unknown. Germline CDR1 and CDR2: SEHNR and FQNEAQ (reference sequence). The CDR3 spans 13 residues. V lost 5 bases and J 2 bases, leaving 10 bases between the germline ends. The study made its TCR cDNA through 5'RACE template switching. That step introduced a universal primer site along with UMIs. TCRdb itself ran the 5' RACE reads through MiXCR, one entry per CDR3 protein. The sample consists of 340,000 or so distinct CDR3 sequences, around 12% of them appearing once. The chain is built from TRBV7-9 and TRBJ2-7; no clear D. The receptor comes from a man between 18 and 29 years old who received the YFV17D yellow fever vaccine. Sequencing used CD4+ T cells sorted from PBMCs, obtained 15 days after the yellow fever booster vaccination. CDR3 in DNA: TGTGCCAGCAGCCGGCAGTTACCCTACGAGCAGTACTTC. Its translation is CASSRQLPYEQYF.